One and the same sample provided the 15 T cell receptor beta chains below, sequenced in a study of blood T cell repertoires in COVID-19. Only in-frame clones appear in the TCRdb table, and some are missing; sequencing was by immunoSEQ multiplex PCR. Among fewer than 110,000 clones listed, approximately 86% were seen once. Sequenced material: peripheral blood. These receptors all stem from a human donor in a cohort sampled during active COVID-19.

The rearrangement joins TRBV29-1 to TRBJ1-6; 9 nucleotides agree with TRBD1. The CDR3 sequence is 13 residues long. Germline lookup yields CDR1 SQVTM and CDR2 ANQGSEA. Trimming took 6 bases from V and 9 from J; bases not matched to a gene: 6. Here the CDR3 DNA reads TGCAGCGTAGAAACAGGGGGCGGTTCACCCCTCCACTTT. Protein: CSVETGGGSPLHF.

V is TRBV3-1 (or the pseudogene TRBV3-2) and J is TRBJ2-1; 8 bases line up with TRBD2. With 3 bases clipped from V and 2 bases from J, the junction kept 3 bases outside the gene matches. This CDR3 spans 15 amino acids. Germline-derived CDR1 and CDR2 are LGHDT and YNNKEL (reference sequence). The chain's CDR3 is CASSQIAGPYNEQFF. The CDR3 coding sequence is TGTGCCAGCAGCCAGATAGCGGGACCCTACAATGAGCAGTTCTTC.

V gene TRBV6-5 combines with J gene TRBJ1-6, with D perhaps TRBD1 (6 bases). Germline-derived CDR1 and CDR2 are MNHEY and SVGAGI. The V end lost 5 bases, the J end lost 6 bases, and 11 bases lay between the germline ends. The CDR3 spans 14 residues. The DNA for the CDR3 is TGTGCCAGCAGTCGCAGGGGAATTAATTCACCCCTCCACTTT. It specifies CASSRRGINSPLHF.

The V call is TRBV19, the J call TRBJ1-2; D unresolved. Trimming shortened V by 5 bases and J by 4 bases, and 8 bases separated the two germline ends. Germline CDR1 reads LNHDA; CDR2 reads SQIVND (reference sequence). The CDR3 is 12 amino acids. CDR3: CASSLTVYGYTF. As DNA, the CDR3 is TGTGCCAGTAGTTTAACAGTCTATGGCTACACCTTC.

Points on this clone: In the same sample, other DNA sequences code for this CDR3. The chain is built from TRBV5-1 and TRBJ1-2; 8 nucleotides agree with TRBD1. V lost 3 bases, J lost 6 bases, and 1 base stayed unmatched. The CDR3 runs 12 residues. The germline CDR1 and CDR2 sequences are SGHRS and YFSETQ. For the CDR3, the DNA is TGCGCCAGCAGCTCGACAGGGGATGGCTACACCTTC. Translation: CASSSTGDGYTF.

The chain combines TRBV4-1 with TRBJ2-5, with TRBD2 identical over 7 bases. The CDR3 totals 15 residues. With V trimmed by 4 bases and J by 8 bases, 13 bases remained unmatched. Germline CDR1 is MGHRA and CDR2 is YSYEKL. The CDR3 nucleotides read TGCGCCAGCAGCCTTACCGGGAGGTCGATAGAAACCCAGTACTTC. It specifies CASSLTGRSIETQYF.

By share, this clone counts as medium-sized. This sequence joins TRBV4-3 and TRBJ2-1, with a weak D call TRBD2 (6 bases). This CDR3 contains 17 residues. The V end was cut by 1 base, the J end by 3 bases, with 16 bases between. Germline V gene lookup returns CDR1 LGHNA and CDR2 YSLEER. This chain's CDR3 is CASSQGLGVGGYNEQFF. CDR3 DNA: TGCGCCAGCAGCCAAGGTCTCGGAGTGGGGGGCTACAATGAGCAGTTCTTC.

The gene calls are TRBV15 and TRBJ2-5; D ambiguous. With 3 bases removed from V and 5 bases from J, the gap between germline ends came to 7 bases. The CDR3 runs to 12 residues. The V gene's germline CDR1 is LNHNV and CDR2 YYDKDF (reference sequence). CDR3 nucleotide sequence: TGTGCCACCAGCAGGCACGGGGAGACCCAGTACTTC. The encoded protein is CATSRHGETQYF.

This clone showed up just once. Other nucleotide sequences from this sample produce the same CDR3. The chain's CDR3 is CASSLRQGLETQYF. CDR3 bases: TGCGCCAGCAGCTTGAGACAGGGGTTGGAGACCCAGTACTTC. The chain couples TRBV5-1 to TRBJ2-5; 8 nucleotides agree with TRBD1. V shed 1 base, J shed 5 bases, and the junction held 4 bases outside the gene matches. The CDR3 is made up of 14 amino acids. Germline CDR1 SGHRS, CDR2 YFSETQ. Drawing the rest from reference TRBV5-1 and TRBJ2-5, the complete variable domain is KAGVTQTPRYLIKTRGQQVTLSCSPISGHRSVSWYQQTPGQGLQFLFEYFSETQRNKGNFPGRFSGRQFSNSRSEMNVSTLELGDSALYLCASSLRQGLETQYFGPGTRLLVL.

CDR3 protein: CATSDSRALVLNEQFF. DNA for the CDR3: TGTGCCACCAGTGATAGTCGAGCCTTGGTCCTTAATGAGCAGTTCTTC. The chain is built from TRBV24-1 and TRBJ2-1; D gene unclear. The CDR3 covers 16 residues. Trimming pared 3 bases from V and 7 bases from J, leaving 18 bases between. Germline lookup yields CDR1 KGHDR and CDR2 SFDVKD.

V usage is TRBV7-2 and J usage is TRBJ1-2; TRBD1 matches at 8 bases. CDR3 size: 14 residues. V shed 0 bases and J 6 bases; nucleotides not matched to a gene: 3. Germline loops: CDR1 SGHTA, CDR2 FQGNSA. The CDR3 DNA reads as TGTGCCAGCAGCTTAGCCACAGGGGGAGATGGCTACACCTTC. Translating gives CASSLATGGDGYTF. The whole variable domain, filled in from reference TRBV7-2 and TRBJ1-2, reads GAGVSQSPSNKVTEKGKDVELRCDPISGHTALYWYRQSLGQGLEFLIYFQGNSAPDKSGLPSDRFSAERTGGSVSTLTIQRTQQEDSAVYLCASSLATGGDGYTFGSGTRLTVV.

This chain joins TRBV5-1 and TRBJ2-2, with TRBD2 as a possible D gene (6 bases). The CDR3 spans 14 residues. V was clipped by 5 bases and J by 6 bases, with 14 bases between them. CDR1 SGHRS and CDR2 YFSETQ come from the germline V gene. CDR3 sequence (DNA): TGCGCCAGCAGGGAGGCAGGAGGGCCCGGGGAGCTGTTTTTT. Its translation: CASREAGGPGELFF.

The V and J genes are TRBV18 and TRBJ1-6; 8 nucleotides line up with TRBD1. Per the germline V gene, CDR1 is KGHSH and CDR2 is LQKENI. The CDR3 contains 15 residues. The ends lost 3 bases at V and 10 bases at J; junction bases unmatched: 8. The CDR3 loop reads CASSPGRQGNSPLHF. CDR3 DNA sequence: TGTGCCAGCTCACCGGGTCGACAGGGGAACTCACCCCTCCACTTT.

This clone showed up just a few times. The V call is TRBV6-5, the J call TRBJ2-5; 7 bases align to TRBD2. J gave up 3 bases and V 6 bases, and 7 bases lay outside the gene matches. Germline V gene sequence: CDR1 MNHEY, CDR2 SVGAGI. The CDR3 is 14 amino acids. The CDR3 here is CASRRTRGEETQYF. The CDR3 DNA reads TGTGCCAGCAGGAGGACTAGAGGCGAAGAGACCCAGTACTTC.

This chain links TRBV7-3 with TRBJ2-2; 9 bases match TRBD2. The V gene's germline CDR1 is SGHTA and CDR2 FQGTGA. Trimming took 5 bases from V and 0 from J; bases not matched to a gene: 7. The CDR3 loop spans 17 amino acids. The DNA for the CDR3 is TGTGCCAGCAGCCCAAGGCCTAGCGGGGCGAACACCGGGGAGCTGTTTTTT. Protein sequence: CASSPRPSGANTGELFF.